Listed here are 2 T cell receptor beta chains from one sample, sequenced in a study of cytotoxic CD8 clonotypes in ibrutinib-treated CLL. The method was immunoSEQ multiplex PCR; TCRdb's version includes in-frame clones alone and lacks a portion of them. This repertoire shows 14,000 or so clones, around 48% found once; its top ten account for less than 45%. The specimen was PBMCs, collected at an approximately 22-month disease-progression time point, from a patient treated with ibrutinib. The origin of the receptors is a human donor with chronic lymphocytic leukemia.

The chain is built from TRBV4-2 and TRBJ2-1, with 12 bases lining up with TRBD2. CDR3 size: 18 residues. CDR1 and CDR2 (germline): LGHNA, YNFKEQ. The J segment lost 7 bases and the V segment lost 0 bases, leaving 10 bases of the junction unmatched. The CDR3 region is CASSQDPSGGAIGNEQFF. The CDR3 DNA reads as TGTGCCAGCAGCCAAGACCCTAGCGGGGGGGCCATCGGAAATGAGCAGTTCTTC.

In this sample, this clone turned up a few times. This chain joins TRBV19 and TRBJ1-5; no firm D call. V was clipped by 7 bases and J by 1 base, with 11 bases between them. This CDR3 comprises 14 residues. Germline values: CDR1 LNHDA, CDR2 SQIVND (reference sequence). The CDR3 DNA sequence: TGTGCCAGTATGGGGAGGGCCAGCAATCAGCCCCAGCATTTT. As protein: CASMGRASNQPQHF.